Listed below are T cell receptor beta chains from one sample, sequenced in a study of PD-1 blockade in classical Hodgkin lymphoma. Data came from immunoSEQ multiplex PCR; TCRdb stores just in-frame clones and leaves some out. Of about 44,000 clones listed, roughly 70% were seen once; the top ten hold around 3%. This material consisted of peripheral blood mononuclear cells (PBMCs), taken before the fourth cycle of nivolumab. The receptors here all came from a human donor with classical Hodgkin lymphoma. The CDR3 runs from the conserved cysteine through the conserved F or W. Fields, in order: D gene, J gene, V gene, clone size, CDR3 protein, CDR3 DNA. The D gene is left open where the match is weak. A clone size is listed for some rows: how often the clone was seen (once, few, many), or a class if it is expanded.

- TRBJ1-4 TRBV28 - CASSLAGLATNEKLFF TGTGCCAGCAGTTTGGCAGGGTTGGCAACTAATGAAAAACTGTTTTTT
- TRBJ2-2 TRBV7-2 - CASSPGQQDGELFF TGTGCCAGCAGCCCCGGACAGCAGGACGGGGAGCTGTTTTTT
- TRBJ2-7 TRBV4-3 - CASSQDMREQYF TGCGCCAGCAGCCAAGATATGAGGGAGCAGTACTTC
TRBD2 TRBJ2-7 TRBV27 - CASKGLAGGDYEQYF TGTGCCAGCAAGGGGCTAGCGGGGGGCGACTACGAGCAGTACTTC
- TRBJ2-3 TRBV5-3 - CARSLVCITEGKTDTQYF TGTGCCAGAAGCTTGGTGTGTATCACGGAGGGAAAGACAGATACGCAGTATTTT
- TRBJ1-3 TRBV6-5 - CASSRKFSSGNTIYF TGTGCCAGCAGTCGGAAATTCTCCTCTGGAAACACCATATATTTT
- TRBJ2-7 TRBV5-6 - CASSFTGRAGFLQYF TGTGCCAGCAGCTTTACCGGGAGAGCGGGTTTTCTGCAGTACTTC
TRBD1 TRBJ2-7 TRBV10-3 - CAISPISRQRGPYEQYF TGTGCCATCAGCCCGATCTCCAGACAAAGGGGGCCCTACGAGCAGTACTTC
- TRBJ2-1 TRBV6-5 once CASSYSFAVPYNEQFF TGTGCCAGCAGTTACTCGTTCGCGGTTCCGTACAATGAGCAGTTCTTC
- TRBJ2-7 TRBV27 - CASSFTTGFAYEQYF TGTGCCAGCAGTTTCACGACAGGATTCGCCTACGAGCAGTACTTC
- TRBJ1-2 TRBV30 - CAWSAGPAKGYGYTF TGTGCCTGGAGCGCTGGTCCGGCCAAGGGGTATGGCTACACCTTC
- TRBJ2-3 TRBV7-6 - CASSLARASFTDTQYF TGTGCCAGCAGCTTAGCGCGGGCTAGTTTTACAGATACGCAGTATTTT
TRBD1 TRBJ2-3 TRBV7-9 - CASSPTGTVSTDTQYF TGTGCCAGCAGCCCCACCGGGACAGTAAGCACAGATACGCAGTATTTT
TRBD2 TRBJ2-5 TRBV7-9 - CASSERLAGDGETQYF TGTGCCAGCAGCGAACGACTAGCGGGGGATGGAGAGACCCAGTACTTC
TRBD1 TRBJ1-4 TRBV18 few CASSAGTGGEKLFF TGTGCCAGCTCAGCCGGGACAGGGGGCGAAAAACTGTTTTTT
- TRBJ2-7 TRBV18 - CASSATGWGYEQYF TGTGCCAGCTCAGCTACAGGTTGGGGCTACGAGCAGTACTTC
- TRBJ1-4 TRBV25-1 few CASSNKGRTNEKLFF TGTGCCAGCAGTAATAAGGGCCGAACTAATGAAAAACTGTTTTTT